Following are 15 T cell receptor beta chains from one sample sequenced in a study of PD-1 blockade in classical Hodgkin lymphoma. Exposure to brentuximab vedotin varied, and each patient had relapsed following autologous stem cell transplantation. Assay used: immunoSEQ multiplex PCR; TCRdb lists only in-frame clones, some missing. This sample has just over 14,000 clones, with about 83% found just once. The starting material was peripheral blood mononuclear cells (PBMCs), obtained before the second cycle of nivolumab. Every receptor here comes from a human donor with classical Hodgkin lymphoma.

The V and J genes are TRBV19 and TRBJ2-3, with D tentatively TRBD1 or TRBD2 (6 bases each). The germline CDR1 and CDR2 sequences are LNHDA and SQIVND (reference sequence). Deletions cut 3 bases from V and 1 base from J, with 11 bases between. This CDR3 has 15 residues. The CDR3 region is CASSMRRGRTDTQYF. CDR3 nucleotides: TGTGCCAGTAGTATGAGACGGGGGCGCACAGATACGCAGTATTTT.

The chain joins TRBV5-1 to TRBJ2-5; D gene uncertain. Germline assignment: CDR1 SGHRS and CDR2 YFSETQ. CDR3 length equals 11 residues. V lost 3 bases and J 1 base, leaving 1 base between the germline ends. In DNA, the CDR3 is TGCGCCAGCAGCTCCCAAGAGACCCAGTACTTC. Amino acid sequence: CASSSQETQYF.

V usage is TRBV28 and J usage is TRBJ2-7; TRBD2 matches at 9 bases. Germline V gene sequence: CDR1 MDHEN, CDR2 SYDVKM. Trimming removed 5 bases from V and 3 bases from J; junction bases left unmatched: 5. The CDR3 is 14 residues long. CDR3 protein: CASSTGLASYEQYF. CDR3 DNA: TGTGCCAGCAGTACTGGACTAGCGAGCTACGAGCAGTACTTC.

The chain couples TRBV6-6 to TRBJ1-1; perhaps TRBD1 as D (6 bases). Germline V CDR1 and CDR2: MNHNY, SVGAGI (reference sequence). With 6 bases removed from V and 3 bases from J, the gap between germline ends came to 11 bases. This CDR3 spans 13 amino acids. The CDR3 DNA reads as TGTGCCAGCAGCTACAGGGTGGACACTGAAGCTTTCTTT. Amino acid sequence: CASSYRVDTEAFF.

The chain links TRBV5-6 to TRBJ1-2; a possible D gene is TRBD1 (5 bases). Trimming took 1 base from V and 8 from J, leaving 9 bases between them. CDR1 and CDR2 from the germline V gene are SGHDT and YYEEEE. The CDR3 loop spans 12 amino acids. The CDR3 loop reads CASSLWGVGYTF. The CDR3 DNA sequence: TGTGCCAGCAGCTTGTGGGGGGTCGGCTACACCTTC.

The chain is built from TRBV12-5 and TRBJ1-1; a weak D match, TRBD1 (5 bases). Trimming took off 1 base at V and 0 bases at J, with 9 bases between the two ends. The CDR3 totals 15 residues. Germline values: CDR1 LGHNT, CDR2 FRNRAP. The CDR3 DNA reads TGTGCTAGTGGTTTGGGGGGACGGATGAACACTGAAGCTTTCTTT. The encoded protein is CASGLGGRMNTEAFF. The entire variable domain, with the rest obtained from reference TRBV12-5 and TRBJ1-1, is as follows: DARVTQTPRHKVTEMGQEVTMRCQPILGHNTVFWYRQTMMQGLELLAYFRNRAPLDDSGMPKDRFSAEMPDATLATLKIQPSEPRDSAVYFCASGLGGRMNTEAFFGQGTRLTVV.

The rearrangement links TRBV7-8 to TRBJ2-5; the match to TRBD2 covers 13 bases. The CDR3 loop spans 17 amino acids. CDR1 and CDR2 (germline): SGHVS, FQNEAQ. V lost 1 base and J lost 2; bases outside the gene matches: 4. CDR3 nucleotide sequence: TGTGCCAGCAGCTTAGACGCGGGACTAGCGGGACAAGAGACCCAGTACTTC. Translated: CASSLDAGLAGQETQYF.

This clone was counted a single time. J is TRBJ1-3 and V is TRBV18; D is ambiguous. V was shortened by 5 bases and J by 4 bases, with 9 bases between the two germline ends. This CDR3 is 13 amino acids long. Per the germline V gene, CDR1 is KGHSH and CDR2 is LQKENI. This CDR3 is CASSNAPGNTIYF. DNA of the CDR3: TGTGCCAGCTCAAATGCTCCCGGAAACACCATATATTTT.

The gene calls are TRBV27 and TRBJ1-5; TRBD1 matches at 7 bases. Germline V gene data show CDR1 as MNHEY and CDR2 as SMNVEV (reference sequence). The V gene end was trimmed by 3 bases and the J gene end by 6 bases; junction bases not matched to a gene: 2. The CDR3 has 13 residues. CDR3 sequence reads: CASSFDRVQPQHF. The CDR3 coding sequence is TGTGCCAGCAGTTTTGACAGGGTTCAGCCCCAGCATTTT.

The CDR3 region is CASSLLSGGGGNIQYF. DNA for the CDR3: TGCGCCAGCAGCTTACTTAGCGGGGGAGGCGGAAACATTCAGTACTTC. This chain joins TRBV5-1 and TRBJ2-4, with 9 bases fitting TRBD2. The CDR3 is made up of 16 amino acids. J was trimmed by 6 bases and V by 2 bases; bases with no gene match: 9. CDR1 and CDR2 from the germline V gene are SGHRS and YFSETQ.

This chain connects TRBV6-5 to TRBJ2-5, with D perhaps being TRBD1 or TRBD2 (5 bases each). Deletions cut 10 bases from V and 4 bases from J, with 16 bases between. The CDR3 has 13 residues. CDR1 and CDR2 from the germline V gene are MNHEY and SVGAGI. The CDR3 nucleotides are TGTGCCACCCGTTCCGGGACGAGAGAGACCCAGTACTTC. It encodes CATRSGTRETQYF.

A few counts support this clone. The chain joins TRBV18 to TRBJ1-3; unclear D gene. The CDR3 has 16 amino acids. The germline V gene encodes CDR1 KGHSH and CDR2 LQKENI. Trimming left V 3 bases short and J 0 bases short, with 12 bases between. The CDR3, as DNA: TGTGCCAGCTCACCGACCGCCAGGAGCTCTGGAAACACCATATATTTT. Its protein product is CASSPTARSSGNTIYF. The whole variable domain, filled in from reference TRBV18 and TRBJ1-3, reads NAGVMQNPRHLVRRRGQEARLRCSPMKGHSHVYWYRQLPEEGLKFMVYLQKENIIDESGMPKERFSAEFPKEGPSILRIQQVVRGDSAAYFCASSPTARSSGNTIYFGEGSWLTVV.

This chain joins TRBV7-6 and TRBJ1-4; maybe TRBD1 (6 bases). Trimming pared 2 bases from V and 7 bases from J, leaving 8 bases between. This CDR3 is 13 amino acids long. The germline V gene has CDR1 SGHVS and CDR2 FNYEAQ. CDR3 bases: TGTGCCAGCAGCTTACAGGGGATTGAAAAACTGTTTTTT. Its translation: CASSLQGIEKLFF.

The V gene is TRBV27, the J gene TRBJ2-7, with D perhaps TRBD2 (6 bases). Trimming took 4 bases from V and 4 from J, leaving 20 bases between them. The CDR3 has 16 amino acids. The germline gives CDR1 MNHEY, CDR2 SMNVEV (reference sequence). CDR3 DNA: TGTGCCAGCAGTTCCCTCCTAGTGGGGGGATTTTACGAGCAGTACTTC. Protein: CASSSLLVGGFYEQYF.

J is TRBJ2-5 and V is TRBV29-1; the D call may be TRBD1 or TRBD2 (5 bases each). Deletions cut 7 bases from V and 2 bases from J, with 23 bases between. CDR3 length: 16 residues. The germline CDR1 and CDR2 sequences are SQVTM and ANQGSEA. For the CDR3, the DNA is TGCAGCGCGGCCGGGACGGCCGGCTTCTTTCAAGAGACCCAGTACTTC. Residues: CSAAGTAGFFQETQYF.